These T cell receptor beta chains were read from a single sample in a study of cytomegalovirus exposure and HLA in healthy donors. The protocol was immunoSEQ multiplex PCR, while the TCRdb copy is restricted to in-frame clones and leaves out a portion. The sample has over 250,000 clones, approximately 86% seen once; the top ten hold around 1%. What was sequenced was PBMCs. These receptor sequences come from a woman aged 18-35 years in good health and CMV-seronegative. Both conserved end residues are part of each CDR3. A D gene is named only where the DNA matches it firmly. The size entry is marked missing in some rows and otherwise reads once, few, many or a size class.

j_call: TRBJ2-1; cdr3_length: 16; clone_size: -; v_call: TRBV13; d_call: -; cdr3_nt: TGTGCCAGCAGCTTAGGCAGAAGATCATCCTACAATGAGCAGTTCTTC; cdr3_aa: CASSLGRRSSYNEQFF
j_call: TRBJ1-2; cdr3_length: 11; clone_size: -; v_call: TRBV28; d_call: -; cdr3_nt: TGTGCCAGCAGTTACGGGGATGGCTACACCTTC; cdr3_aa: CASSYGDGYTF
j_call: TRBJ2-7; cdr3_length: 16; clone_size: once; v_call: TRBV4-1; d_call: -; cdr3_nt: TGCGCCAGCAGCCAAGATGGGACACTTTTGGGCTACGAGCAGTACTTC; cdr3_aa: CASSQDGTLLGYEQYF
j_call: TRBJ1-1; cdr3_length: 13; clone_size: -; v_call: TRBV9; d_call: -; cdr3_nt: TGTGCATCCCGTCGGAGGGAAGGGACTGAAGCTTTCTTT; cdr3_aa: CASRRREGTEAFF
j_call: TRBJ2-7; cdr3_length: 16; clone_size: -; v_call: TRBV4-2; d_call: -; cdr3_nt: TGTGCCAGCAGCCAAGTACCGGCCGCGGGCGAGCGCGAGCAGTACTTC; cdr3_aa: CASSQVPAAGEREQYF
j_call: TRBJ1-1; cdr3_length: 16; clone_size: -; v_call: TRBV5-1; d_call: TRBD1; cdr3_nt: TGCGCCAGCAGCTTGGGGGACAGGGGGCAGGGCACTGAAGCTTTCTTT; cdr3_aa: CASSLGDRGQGTEAFF
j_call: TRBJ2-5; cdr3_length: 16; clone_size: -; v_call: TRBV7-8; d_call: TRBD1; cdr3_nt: TGTGCCAGCAGCTTGAGGGGACAGGGCCCCCAAGAGACCCAGTACTTC; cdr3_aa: CASSLRGQGPQETQYF
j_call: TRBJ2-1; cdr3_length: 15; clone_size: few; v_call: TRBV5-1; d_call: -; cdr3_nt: TGCGCCAGCAGCTCCCTGACGCCGCAGGACAATGAGCAGTTCTTC; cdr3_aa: CASSSLTPQDNEQFF
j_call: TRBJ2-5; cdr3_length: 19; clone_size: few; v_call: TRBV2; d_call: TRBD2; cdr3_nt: TGTGCCAGCAGTGAACTTGTGGGTGGACTAGCGGGGGGGCGTGAGACCCAGTACTTC; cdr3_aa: CASSELVGGLAGGRETQYF
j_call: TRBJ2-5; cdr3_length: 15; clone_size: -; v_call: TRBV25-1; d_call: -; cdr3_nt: TGTGCCAGCAGTCTCCGCGGGACGGTAAAGGAGACCCAGTACTTC; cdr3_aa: CASSLRGTVKETQYF
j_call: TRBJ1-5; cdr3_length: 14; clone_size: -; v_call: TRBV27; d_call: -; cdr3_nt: TGTGCCAGCAGTTGGGGCCCTTCGCAATGGTCCCAGCATTTT; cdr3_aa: CASSWGPSQWSQHF
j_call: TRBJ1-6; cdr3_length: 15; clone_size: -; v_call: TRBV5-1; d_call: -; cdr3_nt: TGCGCCAGCAGCTTGGGACAGAGCCTTAATTCACCCCTCCACTTT; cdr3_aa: CASSLGQSLNSPLHF
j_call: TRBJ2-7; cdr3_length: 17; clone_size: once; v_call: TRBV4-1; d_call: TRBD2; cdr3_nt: TGCGCCAGCAGCCAACCTGTGGCTAGCGGGGCTATCTACGAGCAGTACTTC; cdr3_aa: CASSQPVASGAIYEQYF
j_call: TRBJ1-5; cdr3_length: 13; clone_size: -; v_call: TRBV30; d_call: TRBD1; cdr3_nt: TGTGCCTGGAGTGGGCAGGGGGATCAGCCCCAGCATTTT; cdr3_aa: CAWSGQGDQPQHF
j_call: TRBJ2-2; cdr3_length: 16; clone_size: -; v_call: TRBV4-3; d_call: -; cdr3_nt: TGCGCCAGCAGCCCTGACAGCCTCACGAACACCGGGGAGCTGTTTTTT; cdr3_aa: CASSPDSLTNTGELFF
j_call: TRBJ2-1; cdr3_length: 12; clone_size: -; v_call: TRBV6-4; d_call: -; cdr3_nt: TGTGCCAGCAGTGACTCCCTCAATGAGCAGTTCTTC; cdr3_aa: CASSDSLNEQFF
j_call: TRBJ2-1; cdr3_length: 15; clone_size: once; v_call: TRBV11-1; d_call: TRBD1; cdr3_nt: TGTGCCAGCAGCTTAAGAGGGGGCACCTACAATGAGCAGTTCTTC; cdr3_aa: CASSLRGGTYNEQFF
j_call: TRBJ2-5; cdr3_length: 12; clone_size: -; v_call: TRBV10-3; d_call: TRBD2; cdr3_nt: TGTGCCATCAGCGGGGAGGGAGAGACCCAGTACTTC; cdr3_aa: CAISGEGETQYF
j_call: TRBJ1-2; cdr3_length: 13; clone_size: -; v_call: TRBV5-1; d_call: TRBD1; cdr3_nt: TGCGCCAGCGGCGACAGGGGGGGCTATGGCTACACCTTC; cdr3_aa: CASGDRGGYGYTF
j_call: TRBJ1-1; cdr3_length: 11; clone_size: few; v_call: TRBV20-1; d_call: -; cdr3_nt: TGCAGTGCTAGTTTGCTATTTGAAGCTTTCTTT; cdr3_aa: CSASLLFEAFF
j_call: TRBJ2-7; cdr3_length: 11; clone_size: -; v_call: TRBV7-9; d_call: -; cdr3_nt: TGTGCCAGCAGCCCAGATTACGAGCAGTACTTC; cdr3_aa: CASSPDYEQYF
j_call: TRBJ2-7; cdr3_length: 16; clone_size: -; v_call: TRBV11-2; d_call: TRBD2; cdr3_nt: TGTGCCAGCAGGGGTTTAGGGACTAGCGGGTCCTACGAGCAGTACTTC; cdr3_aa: CASRGLGTSGSYEQYF
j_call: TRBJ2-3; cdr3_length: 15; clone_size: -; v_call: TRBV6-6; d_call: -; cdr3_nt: TGTGCCAGCAGTTACTCTTCGGGAGGCACAGATACGCAGTATTTT; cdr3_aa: CASSYSSGGTDTQYF
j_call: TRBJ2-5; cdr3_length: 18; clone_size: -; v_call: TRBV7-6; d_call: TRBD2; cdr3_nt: TGTGCCAGCAGCTTAGCTGCAGCGGGAGGCCCCGCCCAAGAGACCCAGTACTTC; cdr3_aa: CASSLAAAGGPAQETQYF
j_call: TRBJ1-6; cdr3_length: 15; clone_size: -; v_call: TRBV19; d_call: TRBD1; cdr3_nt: TGTGCCAGTCCAGAAATTGGGACAGGGGATTCACCCCTCCACTTT; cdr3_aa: CASPEIGTGDSPLHF
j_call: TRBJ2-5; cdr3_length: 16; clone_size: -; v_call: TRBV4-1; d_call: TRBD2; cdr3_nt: TGCGCCAGCAGCCACCCCAGCGGGGGGCCTGAAGAGACCCAGTACTTC; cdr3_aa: CASSHPSGGPEETQYF
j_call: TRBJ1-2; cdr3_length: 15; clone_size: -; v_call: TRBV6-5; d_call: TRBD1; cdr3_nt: TGTGCCAGCAGGTCCCCGGGACAGGGGAACTATGGCTACACCTTC; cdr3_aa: CASRSPGQGNYGYTF
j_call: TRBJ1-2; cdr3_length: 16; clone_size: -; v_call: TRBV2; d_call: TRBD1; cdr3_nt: TGTGCCAGCATCTACTCAAGGGACAGGGGGGCTAATGGCTACACCTTC; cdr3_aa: CASIYSRDRGANGYTF
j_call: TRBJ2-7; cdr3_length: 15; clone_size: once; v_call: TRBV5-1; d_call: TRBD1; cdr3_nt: TGCGCCAGCAGCTTGGGGGACAGGGGCCCCTACGAGCAGTACTTC; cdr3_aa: CASSLGDRGPYEQYF
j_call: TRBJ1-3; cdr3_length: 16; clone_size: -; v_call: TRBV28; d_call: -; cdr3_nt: TGTGCCAGCAGTCCTGTGGGGCGGAGCTCTGGAAACACCATATATTTT; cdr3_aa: CASSPVGRSSGNTIYF
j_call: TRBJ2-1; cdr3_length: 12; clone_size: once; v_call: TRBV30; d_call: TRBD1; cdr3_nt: TGTGCCTGGGGGACAGGGTACAATGAGCAGTTCTTC; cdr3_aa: CAWGTGYNEQFF
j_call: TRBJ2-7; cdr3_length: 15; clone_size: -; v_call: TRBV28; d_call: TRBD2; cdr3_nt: TGTGCCAGCAGTTACCCGGGAGGGGGCTCCTACGAGCAGTACTTC; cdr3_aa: CASSYPGGGSYEQYF
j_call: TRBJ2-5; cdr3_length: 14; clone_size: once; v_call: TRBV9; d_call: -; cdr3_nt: TGTGCCAGCAGCGTCACTAGTCCTCAAGAGACCCAGTACTTC; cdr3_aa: CASSVTSPQETQYF
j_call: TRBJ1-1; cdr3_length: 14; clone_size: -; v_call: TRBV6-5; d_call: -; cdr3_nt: TGTGCCAGCAGACCTCCGGGACACCGCACTGAAGCTTTCTTT; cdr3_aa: CASRPPGHRTEAFF
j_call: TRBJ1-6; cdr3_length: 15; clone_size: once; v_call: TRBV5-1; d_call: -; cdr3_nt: TGCGCCAGCAGCTTCGCAGGGTTAAATAATTCACCCCTCCACTTT; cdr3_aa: CASSFAGLNNSPLHF
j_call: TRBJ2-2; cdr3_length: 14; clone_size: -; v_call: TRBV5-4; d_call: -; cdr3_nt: TGTGCCAGCAGCGGGGGCCCAAACACCGGGGAGCTGTTTTTT; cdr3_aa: CASSGGPNTGELFF
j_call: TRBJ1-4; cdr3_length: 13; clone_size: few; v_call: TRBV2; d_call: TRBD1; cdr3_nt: TGTGCCAGCAGCCGGGACAGGGGTGAAAAACTGTTTTTT; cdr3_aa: CASSRDRGEKLFF
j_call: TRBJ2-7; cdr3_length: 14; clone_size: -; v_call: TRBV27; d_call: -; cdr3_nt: TGTGCCAGCAGTACACGGACTGGTTCCTACGAGCAGTACTTC; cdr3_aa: CASSTRTGSYEQYF
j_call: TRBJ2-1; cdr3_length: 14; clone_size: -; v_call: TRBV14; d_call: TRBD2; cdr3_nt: TGTGCCAGCAGCCAAGTGATGCGGGGGGGTGAGCAGTTCTTC; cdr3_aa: CASSQVMRGGEQFF
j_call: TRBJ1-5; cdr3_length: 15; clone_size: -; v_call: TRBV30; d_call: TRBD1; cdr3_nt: TGTGCCTGGAGTCTCAGGGGACAGGGAGGTCAGCCCCAGCATTTT; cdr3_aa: CAWSLRGQGGQPQHF
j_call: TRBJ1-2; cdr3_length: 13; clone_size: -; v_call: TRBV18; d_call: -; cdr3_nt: TGTGCCAGCTCGACAGCGTTAAACTATGGCTACACCTTC; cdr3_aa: CASSTALNYGYTF
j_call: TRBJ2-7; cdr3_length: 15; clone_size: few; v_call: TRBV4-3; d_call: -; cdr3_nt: TGCGCCAGCAGCCAAGATCGTGGAATAGGCAGGGGGCAGTACTTC; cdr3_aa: CASSQDRGIGRGQYF